This T cell receptor (beta chain) was captured in a study of early T cells in non-severe SARS-CoV-2 infection. Germline values: CDR1 SGHAT, CDR2 FQNNGV. This CDR3 spans 15 amino acids. V shed 5 bases, J shed 0 bases, and the junction held 2 bases outside the gene matches. TCRdb ran MiXCR on the 5' RACE reads and lists one entry per CDR3 protein. The sample has under 140,000 distinct CDR3 sequences; roughly 12% are singletons. The chain recombines TRBV11-2 with TRBJ1-1; 11 nucleotides line up with TRBD1. The material sequenced was whole blood, taken at baseline. This clonotype originated in an adult who was a healthcare worker with PCR-confirmed SARS-CoV-2 infection or an uninfected control (not recorded which). CDR3: CASSGTGGMNTEAFF. Written as DNA, the CDR3 is TGTGCCAGCAGCGGGACAGGGGGAATGAACACTGAAGCTTTCTTT. Combining the CDR3 with reference TRBV11-2 and TRBJ1-1 gives the whole variable domain EAGVAQSPRYKIIEKRQSVAFWCNPISGHATLYWYQQILGQGPKLLIQFQNNGVVDDSQLPKDRFSAERLKGVDSTLKIQPAKLEDSAVYLCASSGTGGMNTEAFFGQGTRLTVV.